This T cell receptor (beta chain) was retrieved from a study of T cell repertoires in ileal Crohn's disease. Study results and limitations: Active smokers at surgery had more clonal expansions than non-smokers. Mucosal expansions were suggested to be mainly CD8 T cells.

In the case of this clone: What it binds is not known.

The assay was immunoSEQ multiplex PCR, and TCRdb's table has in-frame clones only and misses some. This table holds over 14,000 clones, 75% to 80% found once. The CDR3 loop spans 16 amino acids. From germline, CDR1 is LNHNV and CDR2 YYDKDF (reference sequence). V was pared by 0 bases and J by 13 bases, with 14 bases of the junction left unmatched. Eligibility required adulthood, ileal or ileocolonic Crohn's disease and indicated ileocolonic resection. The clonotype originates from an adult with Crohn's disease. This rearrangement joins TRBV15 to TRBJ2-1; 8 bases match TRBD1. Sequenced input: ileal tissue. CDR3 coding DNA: TGTGCCACCAGCAGAGATAGAGAGACAGGGGACCGTCCCCAGTTCTTC. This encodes CATSRDRETGDRPQFF.